Below, 28 T cell receptor beta chains from the same sample are listed, as sequenced in a study of sequential checkpoint blockade in melanoma. Described treatment: randomized to nivolumab then ipilimumab (arm A) or the reverse (arm B). Only in-frame clones appear in the TCRdb table, and some are missing; sequencing was by immunoSEQ multiplex PCR. The sample yields 13,000 to 15,000 clones, approximately 72% seen once. Sequencing was performed on CD8+ T cells sorted from blood (inferred from file names), taken from a patient given nivolumab and ipilimumab in sequence. The origin of the receptors is a human donor with melanoma.

CDR3 nucleotides: TGCAGCGTCGGGACTAGCGGGGGGTCCTTAGCCAAAAACATTCAGTACTTC. Protein product: CSVGTSGGSLAKNIQYF. The chain links TRBV29-1 to TRBJ2-4; 15 bases align to TRBD2. The ends lost 6 bases at V and 0 bases at J; junction bases unmatched: 6. Germline assignment: CDR1 SQVTM and CDR2 ANQGSEA. The CDR3 extends over 17 amino acids.

The V gene is TRBV27, the J gene TRBJ1-1; TRBD1 agrees at 9 bases. After removal of 5 bases from V and 1 base from J, the junction contained 5 bases not matched to a gene. CDR3 length: 15 amino acids. Germline CDR1 and CDR2: MNHEY and SMNVEV (reference sequence). The CDR3 region is CASSLTGGPNTEAFF. CDR3 coding DNA: TGTGCCAGCAGTCTCACAGGGGGCCCGAACACTGAAGCTTTCTTT.

This sequence joins TRBV27 and TRBJ2-1; 7 bases align to TRBD2. The CDR3 has 12 residues. The germline V gene has CDR1 MNHEY and CDR2 SMNVEV (reference sequence). After removal of 6 bases from V and 4 bases from J, the junction contained 0 bases not matched to a gene. The DNA of the CDR3 is TGTGCCAGCAGGGGGGGGTACAATGAGCAGTTCTTC. Translating gives CASRGGYNEQFF.

V gene TRBV7-8 combines with J gene TRBJ2-5; TRBD1 might be the D (6 bases). Trimming left V 3 bases short and J 3 bases short, with 11 bases between. CDR3 length equals 14 residues. CDR1 SGHVS and CDR2 FQNEAQ come from the germline V gene. The chain's CDR3 is CASSFRDTEETQYF. In DNA, the CDR3 is TGTGCCAGCAGCTTCCGGGACACTGAAGAGACCCAGTACTTC.

The CDR3 spells CASSDGTGTEAFF. CDR3 DNA: TGTGCCAGCAGTGACGGGACTGGCACTGAAGCTTTCTTT. V gene TRBV6-1 combines with J gene TRBJ1-1, with D perhaps matching TRBD1 (5 bases). The CDR3 totals 13 residues. Germline assignment: CDR1 MNHNS and CDR2 SASEGT. Trimming removed 3 bases from V and 4 bases from J, with 9 bases in between.

A word on this clone: Additional DNA sequences in this sample encode the identical CDR3. This rearrangement joins TRBV30 to TRBJ1-5; TRBD1 matches 7 bases. With V trimmed by 1 base and J by 5 bases, 8 bases remained unmatched. The germline V gene encodes CDR1 GTSNPN and CDR2 SVGIG (reference sequence). This CDR3 has 15 amino acids. CDR3 region: CAWSAYRGRDQPQHF. The CDR3 coding sequence is TGTGCCTGGAGTGCCTACAGGGGCAGGGATCAGCCCCAGCATTTT.

The chain recombines TRBV7-9 with TRBJ2-1, with 9 bases fitting TRBD1. The V segment lost 5 bases and the J segment 5 bases; nucleotides outside the gene matches: 7. The CDR3 runs to 15 residues. Germline CDR1 and CDR2: SEHNR and FQNEAQ (reference sequence). This chain's CDR3 is CASSRYRGPHNEQFF. DNA for the CDR3: TGTGCCAGCAGCCGCTACAGGGGGCCTCACAATGAGCAGTTCTTC.

In DNA form, the CDR3 reads TGCAGCGTTGGAGGGTATGCCGGGGAGCTGTTTTTT. It encodes CSVGGYAGELFF. The gene calls are TRBV29-1 and TRBJ2-2, with a tentative D call TRBD2 (5 bases). Trimming stripped 4 bases from V and 6 bases from J, with 9 bases between. CDR1 and CDR2 (germline): SQVTM, ANQGSEA. The CDR3 totals 12 residues.

This clone came up a few times. V usage is TRBV5-1 and J usage is TRBJ2-7, with 9 bases fitting TRBD2. Germline values: CDR1 SGHRS, CDR2 YFSETQ. The V gene end was trimmed by 3 bases and the J gene end by 4 bases; junction bases not matched to a gene: 8. The CDR3 sequence is 15 residues long. The CDR3 loop is CASSSRASGTYEQYF. The CDR3 region has the DNA TGCGCCAGCAGCTCGAGGGCTAGCGGGACGTACGAGCAGTACTTC. The full variable domain, in which reference TRBV5-1 and TRBJ2-7 provide the parts outside the CDR3, is KAGVTQTPRYLIKTRGQQVTLSCSPISGHRSVSWYQQTPGQGLQFLFEYFSETQRNKGNFPGRFSGRQFSNSRSEMNVSTLELGDSALYLCASSSRASGTYEQYFGPGTRLTVT.

J is TRBJ2-1 and V is TRBV18; TRBD2 agrees at 8 bases. Trimming at V came to 4 bases and at J to 2 bases, leaving 4 bases not matched to a gene. This CDR3 comprises 15 residues. The germline gives CDR1 KGHSH, CDR2 LQKENI. Written as DNA, the CDR3 is TGTGCCAGCTCACATCCGGGACTAGCCTACAATGAGCAGTTCTTC. It codes for CASSHPGLAYNEQFF.

In this sample, this clone turned up a few times. V and J are TRBV6-1 and TRBJ1-5; D gene ambiguous. This CDR3 comprises 12 residues. The germline CDR1 and CDR2 sequences are MNHNS and SASEGT. Trimming pared 7 bases from V and 4 bases from J, leaving 8 bases between. CDR3 coding DNA: TGTGCCAGCAACACACCGAATCAGCCCCAGCATTTT. Translation: CASNTPNQPQHF.

J is TRBJ1-1 and V is TRBV5-1, with D maybe TRBD1 (5 bases). The CDR3 runs 14 residues. The ends were cut back, 6 bases at V and 1 base at J, with 13 bases in the middle. Germline V CDR1 and CDR2: SGHRS, YFSETQ. Here the CDR3 reads CASNLGRGNTEAFF. In nucleotides, the CDR3 is TGCGCCAGCAATCTGGGGAGGGGGAACACTGAAGCTTTCTTT.

The chain couples TRBV2 to TRBJ2-7; 7 bases fit TRBD2. Losses at the gene ends were 6 bases for V and 0 bases for J; bases not matched to a gene: 2. Germline V gene sequence: CDR1 SNHLY, CDR2 FYNNEI. This CDR3 region has 13 residues. The CDR3 DNA sequence: TGTGCCAGCAGGGCTAGCGGCTCCTACGAGCAGTACTTC. This translates into CASRASGSYEQYF.

The CDR3 DNA sequence: TGTGCCAGCAGTTTTAGGAGGGTGGAAAGGAACACCGGGGAGCTGTTTTTT. This sequence encodes CASSFRRVERNTGELFF. This chain uses TRBV28 with TRBJ2-2; TRBD2 is a possible D gene (6 bases). This CDR3 comprises 17 residues. V dropped 3 bases and J dropped 1 base, with 15 bases sitting between them. Per germline, CDR1 MDHEN and CDR2 SYDVKM.

The gene calls are TRBV6-6 and TRBJ2-3; 10 nucleotides agree with TRBD2. Trimming took 6 bases from V and 4 from J; bases not matched to a gene: 10. CDR1 and CDR2 (germline): MNHNY, SVGAGI (reference sequence). There are 16 residues in the CDR3. The CDR3 bases are TGTGCCAGCAGGAATCCTAGCGGGAGATTTGCAGATACGCAGTATTTT. It yields the protein CASRNPSGRFADTQYF.

CDR3 amino acids: CASSQEKEGPRRAFF. In DNA form, the CDR3 reads TGTGCCAGCAGCCAAGAAAAGGAGGGCCCAAGGAGGGCTTTCTTT. The chain is built from TRBV4-2 and TRBJ1-1; D uncertain. The V gene's germline CDR1 is LGHNA and CDR2 YNFKEQ. V lost 0 bases and J lost 11, with 19 bases in between. CDR3 size: 15 residues.

The rearrangement joins TRBV13 to TRBJ2-3; 10 bases align to TRBD2. This CDR3 has 16 residues. The V segment lost 1 base and the J segment 4 bases; nucleotides outside the gene matches: 5. Germline V gives CDR1 PRHDT, CDR2 FYEKMQ (reference sequence). The CDR3 nucleotides read TGTGCCAGCAGCTTAGAAGCGGGAGGGCGGGCAGATACGCAGTATTTT. Its protein product is CASSLEAGGRADTQYF.

With regard to this clone: An end of the junction does not agree with germline; a read error may underlie this. The genes are TRBV7-7 and TRBJ2-1, with 8 bases fitting TRBD1. CDR1 and CDR2 (germline): SSHAT, FNYEAQ (reference sequence). The CDR3 contains 13 residues. This chain's CDR3 is CASSRTGNNEQFF. The CDR3 region has the DNA TGTGCTAGCAGCCGGACAGGGAACAATGAGCAGTTCTTC.

The chain links TRBV30 to TRBJ2-5; D may be TRBD1 (5 bases). With the DNA end fitting TRBJ2-7 better, the J assignment may be wrong. This CDR3 is 13 amino acids long. The germline V gene has CDR1 GTSNPN and CDR2 SVGIG (reference sequence). In nucleotides, the CDR3 is TGTGCCTGGAGTGAAGGGGTAACCTACGAGCAGTACTTC. It encodes CAWSEGVTYEQYF.

The count of this clone is one. The chain recombines TRBV7-3 with TRBJ1-2, with D hard to call. The CDR3 runs 14 residues. Germline lookup yields CDR1 SGHTA and CDR2 FQGTGA. With 8 bases removed from V and 0 bases from J, the gap between germline ends came to 13 bases. The CDR3 sequence is CASGPGLANYGYTF. In DNA form, the CDR3 reads TGTGCCAGCGGCCCGGGGTTAGCTAACTATGGCTACACCTTC.

The J gene is TRBJ2-7, the V gene TRBV6-5, with 12 bases identical to TRBD1. The CDR3 is 14 residues long. J lost 6 bases, V lost 5 bases, and 5 bases had no gene match. From germline, CDR1 is MNHEY and CDR2 SVGAGI. CDR3 nucleotide sequence: TGTGCCAGCAGTCCCGGGACAGGGGGCTCCGAGCAGTACTTC. Protein product: CASSPGTGGSEQYF.

The chain employs TRBV6-1 and TRBJ1-4; maybe TRBD1 (6 bases). CDR3 length equals 18 residues. Trimming pared 0 bases from V and 4 bases from J, leaving 18 bases between. Germline V gene lookup returns CDR1 MNHNS and CDR2 SASEGT. CDR3 loop: CASSEAIGMDSSNEKLFF. The CDR3 DNA follows: TGTGCCAGCAGTGAAGCAATAGGAATGGACAGCAGTAATGAAAAACTGTTTTTT.

The chain has TRBV19 and TRBJ2-7; 9 positions match TRBD1. CDR3 length: 15 amino acids. Trimming took 2 bases from V and 2 from J; bases not matched to a gene: 4. Germline V lookup: CDR1 LNHDA, CDR2 SQIVND (reference sequence). CDR3 coding DNA: TGTGCCAGTAGTATAAAAGGGACAGGGACCTACGAGCAGTACTTC. The encoded protein is CASSIKGTGTYEQYF.

J is TRBJ2-7 and V is TRBV5-1; perhaps TRBD2 as D (6 bases). The V end was cut by 0 bases, the J end by 0 bases, with 10 bases between. This CDR3 comprises 15 residues. Per germline, CDR1 SGHRS and CDR2 YFSETQ. The CDR3 loop is CASSLVSGGSYEQYF. The CDR3 DNA sequence: TGCGCCAGCAGCTTGGTATCCGGGGGCTCCTACGAGCAGTACTTC.

This clone showed up just once. This chain links TRBV5-6 with TRBJ1-2, with D unclear. The germline CDR1 and CDR2 sequences are SGHDT and YYEEEE. The CDR3 extends over 12 amino acids. Between the trimmed V and J ends, which lost 0 bases and 6 bases, there was a span of 6 bases. The CDR3 loop is CASSLGINGYTF. As DNA, the CDR3 is TGTGCCAGCAGCTTGGGTATAAATGGCTACACCTTC.

This chain uses TRBV6-6 with TRBJ2-2; D not resolved. The CDR3 sequence is 13 residues long. Looked up from germline, CDR1 is MNHNY and CDR2 is SVGAGI (reference sequence). Trimming pared 3 bases from V and 3 bases from J, leaving 5 bases between. The CDR3 DNA reads as TGTGCCAGCAGTTATGTATACACCGGGGAGCTGTTTTTT. Its translation is CASSYVYTGELFF.

J is TRBJ2-3 and V is TRBV4-1; D tentatively reads TRBD1 or TRBD2 (8 bases each). The germline V gene has CDR1 MGHRA and CDR2 YSYEKL. This CDR3 has 15 amino acids. The V gene lost 4 bases and the J gene lost 5 bases, with 16 bases spanning the gap. DNA of the CDR3: TGCGCCAGCAGCCTAGAGCGGGGGACAGGAGATACGCAGTATTTT. It translates to CASSLERGTGDTQYF.

This clone has just a few counts. V gene TRBV14 combines with J gene TRBJ2-5; 8 bases agree with TRBD1. The germline gives CDR1 SGHDN, CDR2 FVKESK. The ends lost 5 bases at V and 5 bases at J; junction bases unmatched: 7. The CDR3 is made up of 14 amino acids. This CDR3 is CASSVQGARETQYF. Here the CDR3 DNA reads TGTGCCAGCAGCGTGCAGGGGGCGCGCGAGACCCAGTACTTC.